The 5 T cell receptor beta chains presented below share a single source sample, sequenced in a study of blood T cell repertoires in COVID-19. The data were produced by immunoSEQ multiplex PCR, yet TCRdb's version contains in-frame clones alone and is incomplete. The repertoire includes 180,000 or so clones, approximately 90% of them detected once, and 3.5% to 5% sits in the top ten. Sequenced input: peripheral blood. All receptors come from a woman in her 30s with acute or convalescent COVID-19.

The CDR3 DNA follows: TGTGCCAGCAGCTTAATCGTATACGAGCAGTACTTC. The encoded protein is CASSLIVYEQYF. The chain employs TRBV28 and TRBJ2-7; D not resolved. The CDR3 has 12 residues. The ends were cut back, 6 bases at V and 4 bases at J, with 10 bases in the middle. Germline CDR1 is MDHEN and CDR2 is SYDVKM.

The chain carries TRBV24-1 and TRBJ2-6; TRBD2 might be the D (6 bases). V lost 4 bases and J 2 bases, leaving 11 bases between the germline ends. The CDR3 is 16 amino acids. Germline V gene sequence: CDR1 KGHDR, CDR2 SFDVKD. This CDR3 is CATSDPIAAGANVLTF. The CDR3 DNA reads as TGTGCCACCAGTGACCCGATAGCGGCTGGGGCCAACGTCCTGACTTTC.

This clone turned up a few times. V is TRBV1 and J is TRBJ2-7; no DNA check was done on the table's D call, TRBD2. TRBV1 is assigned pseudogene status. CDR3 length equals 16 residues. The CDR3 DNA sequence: TGCACCAGCAGCCAAGTTGTAGTAAACTGTTCCTACGAGCAGTACTTC. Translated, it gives CTSSQVVVNCSYEQYF.

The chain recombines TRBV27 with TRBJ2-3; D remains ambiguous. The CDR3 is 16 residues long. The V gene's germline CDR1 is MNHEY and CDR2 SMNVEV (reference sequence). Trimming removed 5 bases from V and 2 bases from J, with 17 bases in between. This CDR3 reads CASSLGPSSDTDTQYF. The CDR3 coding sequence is TGTGCCAGCAGTCTCGGTCCGAGTTCTGACACAGATACGCAGTATTTT.

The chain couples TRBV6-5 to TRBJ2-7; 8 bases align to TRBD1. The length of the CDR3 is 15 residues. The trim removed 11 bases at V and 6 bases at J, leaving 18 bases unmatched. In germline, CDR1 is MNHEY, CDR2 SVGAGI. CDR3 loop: CAADRVGGSLAEQYF. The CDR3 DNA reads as TGTGCCGCGGACAGGGTAGGAGGTTCATTAGCCGAGCAGTACTTC.